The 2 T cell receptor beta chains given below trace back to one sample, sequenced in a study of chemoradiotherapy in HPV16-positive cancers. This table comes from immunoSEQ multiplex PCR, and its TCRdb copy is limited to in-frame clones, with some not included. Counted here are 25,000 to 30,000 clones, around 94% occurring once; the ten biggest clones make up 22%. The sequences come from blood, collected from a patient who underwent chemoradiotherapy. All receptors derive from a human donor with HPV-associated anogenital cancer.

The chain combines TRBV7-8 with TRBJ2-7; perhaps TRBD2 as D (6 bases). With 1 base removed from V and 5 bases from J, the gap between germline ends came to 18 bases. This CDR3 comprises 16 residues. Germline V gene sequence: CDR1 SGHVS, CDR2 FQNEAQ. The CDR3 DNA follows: TGTGCCAGCAGCTTAGGGGGGACTGTTGCTAGCCACGAGCAGTACTTC. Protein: CASSLGGTVASHEQYF.

The CDR3 protein is CASSVGRGRYTGELFF. The CDR3 region has the DNA TGTGCCAGCAGCGTAGGACGGGGGAGGTACACCGGGGAGCTGTTTTTT. The V gene is TRBV9, the J gene TRBJ2-2, with TRBD2 as a possible D gene (6 bases). CDR1 and CDR2 (germline): SGDLS, YYNGEE. The CDR3 runs 16 residues. V was trimmed by 0 bases and J by 3 bases, leaving 12 bases between them.